The 19 T cell receptor beta chains given below trace back to one sample, sequenced in a study of blood T cell repertoires in COVID-19. The assay was immunoSEQ multiplex PCR, and TCRdb's table has in-frame clones only and misses some. The table includes about 150,000 clones, approximately 88% detected once. Sample: PBMCs or T cells enriched from blood (not recorded which). These TCRs come from a woman in her 30s with acute COVID-19.

A single count supports this clone. This chain connects TRBV11-3 to TRBJ2-2; D may be TRBD1 (6 bases). The CDR3 contains 16 residues. Germline loops: CDR1 SGHNT, CDR2 YENEEA. Trimming stripped 4 bases from V and 2 bases from J, with 14 bases between. The DNA for the CDR3 is TGTGCCAGCAGCTCCGGGACAAGCCTAAACACCGGGGAGCTGTTTTTT. Protein: CASSSGTSLNTGELFF.

The chain uses TRBV28 and TRBJ2-1; the match to TRBD1 covers 7 bases. CDR3 length equals 15 residues. The germline V gene has CDR1 MDHEN and CDR2 SYDVKM. The V gene end was trimmed by 1 base and the J gene end by 7 bases; junction bases not matched to a gene: 7. This CDR3 is CASSLFRGGLNEQFF. In DNA form, the CDR3 reads TGTGCCAGCAGTTTATTTAGAGGGGGCCTTAATGAGCAGTTCTTC.

The chain is built from TRBV12-3 or TRBV12-4 and TRBJ1-1; D uncertain. Trimming took 7 bases from V and 1 from J, leaving 10 bases between them. This CDR3 region has 13 residues. Here the CDR3 DNA reads TGTGCCAGCACCTCGACTTGGAACACTGAAGCTTTCTTT. Its translation: CASTSTWNTEAFF.

CDR3 residues: CASRLVRYEQYF. In nucleotides, the CDR3 is TGTGCCAGCAGACTAGTGAGGTACGAGCAGTACTTC. The chain has TRBV2 and TRBJ2-7, with a possible D match to TRBD2 (5 bases). The length of the CDR3 is 12 residues. Germline V CDR1 and CDR2: SNHLY, FYNNEI. V lost 6 bases, J lost 4 bases, and 10 bases lay in between. Full variable domain (rest looked up from reference TRBV2 and TRBJ2-7): EPEVTQTPSHQVTQMGQEVILRCVPISNHLYFYWYRQILGQKVEFLVSFYNNEISEKSEIFDDQFSVERPDGSNFTLKIRSTKLEDSAMYFCASRLVRYEQYFGPGTRLTVT.

This chain joins TRBV24-1 and TRBJ2-7; 9 bases are a match to TRBD1. This CDR3 region has 15 residues. Germline lookup yields CDR1 KGHDR and CDR2 SFDVKD. J lost 4 bases, V lost 4 bases, and 7 bases had no gene match. The CDR3 is CATSDPRQGGYEQYF. CDR3 bases: TGTGCCACCAGTGACCCCAGACAGGGGGGGTACGAGCAGTACTTC.

This clone has a single count. The chain joins TRBV28 to TRBJ2-2; D might be TRBD2 (6 bases). The CDR3 totals 17 residues. The V end lost 3 bases, the J end lost 3 bases, and 17 bases lay between the germline ends. From germline, CDR1 is MDHEN and CDR2 SYDVKM. CDR3 in DNA: TGTGCCAGCAGTTTCCTACCGGGACTGGAGGACACCGGGGAGCTGTTTTTT. It encodes CASSFLPGLEDTGELFF.

The gene calls are TRBV2 and TRBJ1-6; 9 bases fit TRBD1. The CDR3 has 14 amino acids. V lost 6 bases and J lost 10; bases outside the gene matches: 7. CDR1 is SNHLY and CDR2 is FYNNEI in the germline V gene. CDR3 coding DNA: TGTGCCAGCAGAGCCGGGACAGGGTGGTCACCCCTCCACTTT. It codes for CASRAGTGWSPLHF.

V usage is TRBV6-5 and J usage is TRBJ1-1, with a tentative D call TRBD1 (6 bases). CDR1 and CDR2 from the germline V gene are MNHEY and SVGAGI. The CDR3 has 15 amino acids. Trimming pared 6 bases from V and 3 bases from J, leaving 17 bases between. The DNA of the CDR3 is TGTGCCAGCAGACCCGGATCAGGGGTCGACACTGAAGCTTTCTTT. Amino acids: CASRPGSGVDTEAFF.

The chain uses TRBV27 and TRBJ2-7, with TRBD2 identical over 10 bases. The V segment lost 6 bases and the J segment 6 bases; nucleotides outside the gene matches: 5. The CDR3 has 13 amino acids. Germline CDR1 is MNHEY and CDR2 is SMNVEV (reference sequence). CDR3 sequence: CASRSLAGAEQYF. For the CDR3, the DNA is TGTGCCAGCAGATCGCTAGCGGGAGCCGAGCAGTACTTC.

This chain connects TRBV7-2 to TRBJ1-6, with D uncertain. The ends were cut back, 1 base at V and 0 bases at J, with 10 bases in the middle. The length of the CDR3 is 17 residues. Germline assignment: CDR1 SGHTA and CDR2 FQGNSA. The CDR3 here is CASSLVPHLSYNSPLHF. CDR3 coding DNA: TGTGCCAGCAGCTTAGTTCCACACCTCTCCTATAATTCACCCCTCCACTTT.

The V and J genes are TRBV5-1 and TRBJ2-5, with TRBD2 matching 14 bases. From germline, CDR1 is SGHRS and CDR2 YFSETQ. V lost 4 bases, J lost 5 bases, and 4 bases stayed unmatched. This CDR3 is 15 amino acids long. CDR3 sequence: CASSGTSGSFETQYF. The CDR3 region has the DNA TGCGCCAGCAGCGGGACTAGCGGGAGCTTTGAGACCCAGTACTTC.

This chain connects TRBV19 to TRBJ1-2, with no clear D. CDR3 length equals 13 residues. Germline V gene sequence: CDR1 LNHDA, CDR2 SQIVND (reference sequence). Trimming removed 4 bases at V and 4 bases at J, with 10 bases between. CDR3 sequence: CASSTHLSYGYTF. CDR3 nucleotides: TGTGCCAGTAGTACGCACTTATCCTATGGCTACACCTTC. The complete variable domain, with remaining parts taken from reference TRBV19 and TRBJ1-2, reads DGGITQSPKYLFRKEGQNVTLSCEQNLNHDAMYWYRQDPGQGLRLIYYSQIVNDFQKGDIAEGYSVSREKKESFPLTVTSAQKNPTAFYLCASSTHLSYGYTFGSGTRLTVV.

The CDR3 nucleotides are TGTGCCAGCAGTTTAGTCAGGGGTTCCACTAGCACAGATACGCAGTATTTT. It specifies CASSLVRGSTSTDTQYF. This chain links TRBV28 with TRBJ2-3, with a weak D call TRBD1 (6 bases). Germline assignment: CDR1 MDHEN and CDR2 SYDVKM. The germline V and J ends were trimmed by 2 bases and 0 bases, with 15 bases remaining between them. There are 17 residues in the CDR3.

This clone qualifies as medium-sized. This chain links TRBV2 with TRBJ1-1; no firm D call. The CDR3 covers 12 residues. Trimming stripped 4 bases from V and 6 bases from J, with 9 bases between. Germline values: CDR1 SNHLY, CDR2 FYNNEI. CDR3 nucleotides: TGTGCCAGCAGTGTTTTCGGTTCTGAAGCTTTCTTT. The encoded protein is CASSVFGSEAFF.

The V gene is TRBV5-6, the J gene TRBJ1-2; no definite D call. The germline gives CDR1 SGHDT, CDR2 YYEEEE. V was shortened by 0 bases and J by 0 bases, with 12 bases between the two germline ends. The CDR3 sequence is 16 residues long. The CDR3 coding sequence is TGTGCCAGCAGCTTGGATATGCTTTTAGCTAACTATGGCTACACCTTC. Protein product: CASSLDMLLANYGYTF.

The chain carries TRBV7-9 and TRBJ1-2; D ambiguous. V lost 5 bases and J lost 5, with 12 bases in between. The CDR3 covers 13 residues. The germline V gene encodes CDR1 SEHNR and CDR2 FQNEAQ (reference sequence). CDR3 DNA sequence: TGTGCCAGCAGCCCGGACGGACTTTATGGCTACACCTTC. It translates to CASSPDGLYGYTF.

The J gene is TRBJ2-1, the V gene TRBV3-1 (or the pseudogene TRBV3-2); TRBD2 matches at 10 bases. CDR3 length: 19 residues. Germline V CDR1 and CDR2: LGHDT, YNNKEL (reference sequence). V lost 6 bases and J lost 4; bases outside the gene matches: 18. CDR3 DNA: TGTGCCAGCAGTCAACCCCCGTATAGCGGGAGGACACTGTACAATGAGCAGTTCTTC. This codes for CASSQPPYSGRTLYNEQFF.

V usage is TRBV7-2 and J usage is TRBJ2-3; unclear D gene. CDR1 and CDR2 (germline): SGHTA, FQGNSA. Trimming removed 1 base at V and 4 bases at J, with 9 bases between. This CDR3 is built from 14 residues. Here the CDR3 DNA reads TGTGCCAGCAGCTTAGGCCTAGTCCCAGATACGCAGTATTTT. Its protein is CASSLGLVPDTQYF.

The chain combines TRBV5-6 with TRBJ1-2; D is unresolved. The CDR3 runs to 13 residues. Germline loops: CDR1 SGHDT, CDR2 YYEEEE. The V and J ends lost 0 bases and 6 bases respectively, with 9 bases between them. CDR3 in amino acids: CASSLGRANGYTF. The DNA for the CDR3 is TGTGCCAGCAGCTTGGGTCGCGCCAATGGCTACACCTTC.